Presented here are 6 T cell receptor beta chains from one specimen sequenced in a study of response to subunit inactivated influenza vaccine (dated by TCRdb to between 2017 and 2018). Libraries came from RT-PCR. These reads were obtained on an Illumina HiSeq 2500. TCRdb handled the public reads itself, with Q25 trimming in fastp and clone calling in MiXCR, and kept productive beta chains. Under each unique CDR3 protein, matching rows form one entry showing the most common genes and DNA. In this sample the table shows about 780,000 distinct CDR3 sequences, less than 20% of which occur a single time. The top ten constitute roughly a tenth of the sample. The sample was PBMCs from blood, taken more than 4 days after vaccination. All receptors derive from a man in his fifties or sixties who received an inactivated influenza vaccine. Donor details come from another sample of the same person, matched by shared clones.

This clonotype was recorded a few times. J is TRBJ1-4 and V is TRBV20-1; the D is unclear. The CDR3 runs to 13 residues. Germline CDR1 and CDR2: DFQATT and SNEGSKA (reference sequence). Trimming shortened V by 2 bases and J by 4 bases, and 8 bases separated the two germline ends. DNA of the CDR3: TGCAGTGCTAGACAGTGGGGTAATGAAAAACTGTTTTTT. This encodes CSARQWGNEKLFF.

This clonotype showed up just a few times. The chain couples TRBV6-5 to TRBJ1-4, with D perhaps matching TRBD1 (5 bases). Germline loops: CDR1 MNHEY, CDR2 SVGAGI. Trimming removed 4 bases at V and 5 bases at J, with 11 bases between. The CDR3 has 14 amino acids. CDR3 DNA: TGTGCCAGCAGTTCGGGACTGTACAATGAAAAACTGTTTTTT. It encodes CASSSGLYNEKLFF.

This clonotype turned up a few times. V and J are TRBV4-2 and TRBJ2-5, with D possibly being TRBD1 or TRBD2 (7 bases each). The CDR3 runs 17 residues. The germline V and J ends were trimmed by 0 bases and 5 bases, with 19 bases remaining between them. Germline CDR1 and CDR2: LGHNA and YNFKEQ. CDR3 sequence (DNA): TGTGCCAGCAGCCAAGAACCTCTACAGGGGAGGGGCGAGACCCAGTACTTC. Translated: CASSQEPLQGRGETQYF.

The chain is built from TRBV20-1 and TRBJ1-4; D is ambiguous. The CDR3 covers 12 residues. The ends were cut back, 4 bases at V and 4 bases at J, with 7 bases in the middle. Germline V gene sequence: CDR1 DFQATT, CDR2 SNEGSKA (reference sequence). This CDR3 is CSAMGRNEKLFF. As DNA, the CDR3 is TGCAGTGCTATGGGCCGTAATGAAAAACTGTTTTTT.

This clonotype was seen many times. This chain uses TRBV9 with TRBJ2-1, with 7 bases aligning to TRBD2. The CDR3 totals 15 residues. V shed 0 bases and J 2 bases; nucleotides not matched to a gene: 2. Germline CDR1 is SGDLS and CDR2 is YYNGEE. In DNA, the CDR3 is TGTGCCAGCAGCGTAGCGGGGGGAACCTACAATGAGCAGTTCTTC. This codes for CASSVAGGTYNEQFF. Variable domain in full (rest from reference TRBV9 and TRBJ2-1): DSGVTQTPKHLITATGQRVTLRCSPRSGDLSVYWYQQSLDQGLQFLIQYYNGEERAKGNILERFSAQQFPDLHSELNLSSLELGDSALYFCASSVAGGTYNEQFFGPGTRLTVL.

The chain is built from TRBV20-1 and TRBJ2-5; 14 nucleotides line up with TRBD2. Trimming removed 3 bases from V and 7 bases from J; junction bases left unmatched: 4. CDR3 length equals 14 residues. Germline-derived CDR1 and CDR2 are DFQATT and SNEGSKA (reference sequence). The DNA of the CDR3 is TGCAGTGCTAGGACTAGCGGGGGGGCTGGGACCCAGTACTTC. Translated, it gives CSARTSGGAGTQYF.